This is a list of T cell receptor beta chains from one sample in a study of a mutant IDH1 vaccine in newly diagnosed glioma. Some clones are missing from TCRdb's copy, which holds only in-frame ones; the method was immunoSEQ multiplex PCR. Of about 56,000 clones in the sample, 85% to 90% are singletons; the top ten hold over 1.5%. No antigen has been identified for these receptors. The material sequenced was PBMCs, taken from a glioma patient whose treatment included an IDH1 peptide vaccine. The receptors were gathered from a man in his forties with glioma. Each CDR3 is given with its conserved first and last residue.

V gene,J gene,CDR3 protein
TRBV14,TRBJ2-7,CASSQLALSYEQYF
TRBV27,TRBJ1-5,CASSPPPRGPNQPQHF
TRBV21-1,TRBJ2-2,CASSLLALVELFF
TRBV5-1,TRBJ1-1,CASSLGRDTEAFF
TRBV18,TRBJ1-4,CASSPRAATNEKLFF
TRBV27,TRBJ1-2,CASSLNRELYYGYTF
TRBV7-7,TRBJ2-1,CASSLRLGGRDNEQFF
TRBV6-5,TRBJ1-6,CASSYDQGYNSPLHF
TRBV19,TRBJ1-2,CASRTQGDYGYTF
TRBV7-3,TRBJ1-2,CASSPDRAGGGYTF
TRBV7-8,TRBJ1-5,CASSPMSQGVRGQPQHF
TRBV4-3,TRBJ2-1,CASRGASNPEQFF
TRBV5-1,TRBJ2-3,CASSLSTSGTDTQYF
TRBV4-3,TRBJ1-3,CASSPYGTGGFGNTIYF
TRBV15,TRBJ1-1,CATSPPRGNTEAFF
TRBV7-9,TRBJ2-2,CASRLNAGELFF
TRBV13,TRBJ2-7,CASSPRGLYEQYF
TRBV10-3,TRBJ2-2,CAISSTSGQRTGELFF
TRBV2,TRBJ2-7,CASTPDGPREQYF
TRBV9,TRBJ1-4,CASSVSEGRNEKLFF
TRBV7-2,TRBJ1-5,CASSLVEGGQPQHF
TRBV7-8,TRBJ2-7,CASSSVPQGREQYF
TRBV11-2,TRBJ1-1,CASSGDRARTEAFF
TRBV5-4,TRBJ2-3,CASAPIGEDTQYF
TRBV14,TRBJ2-7,CASSNSGKGSYEQYF
TRBV29-1,TRBJ2-7,CSVEQGVHEQYF
TRBV2,TRBJ1-5,CASNLDRVRNQPQHF
TRBV7-8,TRBJ2-7,CASSTGRGTSGSYEQYF
TRBV27,TRBJ2-5,CASSLGQVGTQYF
TRBV15,TRBJ2-7,CATSRVAGGEQYF
TRBV5-1,TRBJ2-2,CASSELAGGGTGELFF
TRBV27,TRBJ1-5,CASSFRGQGASNQPQHF
TRBV11-2,TRBJ1-1,CASSSREGGRPMNTEAFF
TRBV5-1,TRBJ2-3,CASSFGTLGDTQYF
TRBV6-1,TRBJ2-5,CASFNRAGTQYF
TRBV5-1,TRBJ1-1,CASSLEGMNTEAFF
TRBV27,TRBJ1-1,CASSSYLAGNTEAFF
TRBV6-5,TRBJ2-2,CASRNRPRGTGELFF
TRBV7-3,TRBJ2-1,CASSLYGGGGNEQFF
TRBV6-5,TRBJ2-7,CASSRVGQGYEQYF
TRBV18,TRBJ2-3,CASSALAGGITDTQYF
TRBV6-5,TRBJ2-7,CASRLTSGRSYEQYF
TRBV28,TRBJ2-6,CASSPRNVLTF
TRBV4-1,TRBJ2-7,CASSRGLAGGYEQYF
TRBV2,TRBJ2-5,CASSRTSAQETQYF
TRBV2,TRBJ2-3,CASSDAASSQFTDTQYF
TRBV19,TRBJ1-1,CASSIGDITEAFF
TRBV5-8,TRBJ1-4,CASSSTGGSNEKLFF
TRBV7-3,TRBJ2-3,CASSLWGFGDTQYF
TRBV4-1,TRBJ1-1,CASSQAPQGRTEAFF
TRBV7-2,TRBJ1-2,CASSLSRGSYGYTF
TRBV7-8,TRBJ2-7,CASSLGGQGETEQYF
TRBV19,TRBJ2-7,CASSSGRHPGEQYF
TRBV18,TRBJ1-2,CASKTGLTGINYGYTF
TRBV7-9,TRBJ2-1,CASRPGAYDNEQFF
TRBV19,TRBJ2-7,CASSGLEWVSYEQYF